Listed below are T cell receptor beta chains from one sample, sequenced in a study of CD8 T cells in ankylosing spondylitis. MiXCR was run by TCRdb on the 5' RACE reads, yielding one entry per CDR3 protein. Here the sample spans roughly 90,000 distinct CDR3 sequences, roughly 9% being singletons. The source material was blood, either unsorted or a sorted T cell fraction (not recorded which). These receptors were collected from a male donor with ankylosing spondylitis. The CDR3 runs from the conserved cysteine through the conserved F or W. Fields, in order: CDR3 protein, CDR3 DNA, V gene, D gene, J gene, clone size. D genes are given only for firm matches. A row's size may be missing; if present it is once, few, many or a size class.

CDR3aa: CASSANRGPVGDTQYF
CDR3nt: TGTGCCAGCAGTGCTAACAGGGGCCCCGTGGGAGATACGCAGTATTTT
v_gene: TRBV12-3/TRBV12-4
d_gene: TRBD1
j_gene: TRBJ2-3
abundance: few

CDR3aa: CASSPKGTVQETQYF
CDR3nt: TGTGCCAGCTCACCAAAAGGGACAGTACAAGAGACCCAGTACTTC
v_gene: TRBV18
d_gene: TRBD1
j_gene: TRBJ2-5
abundance: -

CDR3aa: CASTTGTSGTDTQYF
CDR3nt: TGTGCCAGCACCACTGGGACTAGCGGGACAGATACGCAGTATTTT
v_gene: TRBV28
d_gene: TRBD2
j_gene: TRBJ2-3
abundance: many

CDR3aa: CASSPGRNQPQHF
CDR3nt: TGTGCCAGCAGCCCAGGGAGAAATCAGCCCCAGCATTTT
v_gene: TRBV7-9
d_gene: -
j_gene: TRBJ1-5
abundance: few

CDR3aa: CASSQDSRAGTEAFF
CDR3nt: TGTGCCAGCAGCCAAGATTCTAGGGCGGGCACTGAAGCTTTCTTT
v_gene: TRBV3-1
d_gene: -
j_gene: TRBJ1-1
abundance: medium-sized

CDR3aa: CASSLSQGINEQFF
CDR3nt: TGTGCCAGCAGTTTAAGTCAGGGGATTAATGAGCAGTTCTTC
v_gene: TRBV12-3/TRBV12-4
d_gene: -
j_gene: TRBJ2-1
abundance: many

CDR3aa: CASGSDQDIEDIQYF
CDR3nt: TGTGCCAGCGGATCGGACCAGGACATCGAGGACATTCAATACTTC
v_gene: TRBV19
d_gene: -
j_gene: TRBJ2-4
abundance: many

CDR3aa: CASSLASEQYF
CDR3nt: TGTGCCAGCAGCTTAGCGAGCGAGCAGTACTTC
v_gene: TRBV11-2
d_gene: -
j_gene: TRBJ2-7
abundance: -

CDR3aa: CATSDSGAVETQYF
CDR3nt: TGTGCCACCAGTGATTCGGGAGCCGTAGAGACCCAGTACTTC
v_gene: TRBV24-1
d_gene: -
j_gene: TRBJ2-5
abundance: few

CDR3aa: CSARGGLAGWEQFF
CDR3nt: TGCAGTGCTAGGGGGGGACTAGCGGGATGGGAGCAGTTCTTC
v_gene: TRBV20-1
d_gene: TRBD2
j_gene: TRBJ2-1
abundance: many